Listed below are T cell receptor beta chains from one sample, sequenced in a study of blood T cell repertoires in COVID-19. The protocol was immunoSEQ multiplex PCR, while the TCRdb copy is restricted to in-frame clones and leaves out a portion. The sample includes roughly 300,000 clones, 85% of them seen just once. Sequencing was done on a sample of peripheral blood. The receptors derive from a human donor in a cohort sampled during active COVID-19. The CDR3 runs from the conserved cysteine through the conserved F or W. Fields, in order: J gene, D gene, V gene, CDR3 protein, CDR3 DNA. The D gene is left open where the match is weak.

TRBJ2-3 TRBD1 TRBV27 CASSLLGQDTDTQYF TGTGCCAGCAGTTTATTGGGACAGGACACAGATACGCAGTATTTT
TRBJ2-3 NA TRBV6-5 CASSTTGGGQTQYF TGTGCCAGCTCGACTACGGGGGGCGGCCAAACGCAGTATTTT
TRBJ2-7 TRBD2 TRBV5-1 CASSLGGTSGSYEQYF TGCGCCAGCAGCTTGGGAGGGACTAGCGGCTCCTACGAGCAGTACTTC
TRBJ1-3 NA TRBV7-8 CASSSRGGNTIYF TGTGCCAGCAGCTCGAGAGGAGGAAACACCATATATTTT
TRBJ2-7 NA TRBV12-1 CASSFELAGSSYEQYF TGTGCCAGCAGCTTTGAACTAGCGGGATCTTCCTACGAGCAGTACTTC
TRBJ2-7 TRBD1 TRBV11-2 CASSLEGQGAYEQYF TGTGCCAGCAGCTTAGAGGGACAGGGGGCCTACGAGCAGTACTTC
TRBJ2-4 NA TRBV5-1 CASSVGPRGAKNIQYF TGCGCCAGCAGCGTCGGCCCCCGAGGGGCCAAAAACATTCAGTACTTC
TRBJ1-5 TRBD1 TRBV5-1 CASSPGGGTGAQPQHF TGCGCCAGCAGCCCCGGGGGGGGGACAGGGGCCCAGCCCCAGCATTTT
TRBJ2-2 NA TRBV28 CASSFASRGVGELFF TGTGCCAGCAGTTTTGCCTCTCGGGGAGTCGGGGAGCTGTTTTTT
TRBJ2-3 NA TRBV7-2 CASSLMGGTTDTQYF TGTGCCAGCAGCTTAATGGGGGGTACCACAGATACGCAGTATTTT
TRBJ1-5 NA TRBV27 CASSLGPRGGNQPQHF TGTGCCAGCAGCTTGGGCCCACGGGGAGGTAATCAGCCCCAGCATTTT
TRBJ1-1 NA TRBV11-2 CASSLTGVVNTEAFF TGTGCCAGCAGCTTAACGGGGGTGGTGAACACTGAAGCTTTCTTT
TRBJ1-5 TRBD1 TRBV19 CASSIWTGGSNQPQHF TGTGCCAGTAGTATCTGGACAGGAGGTAGCAATCAGCCCCAGCATTTT
TRBJ1-6 TRBD1 TRBV6-6 CASSYGDSNSPLHF TGTGCCAGCAGTTACGGGGACAGCAATTCACCCCTCCACTTT
TRBJ2-1 TRBD1 TRBV5-1 CASSQGPGTGIEGDQFF TGCGCCAGCAGCCAAGGGCCCGGGACAGGGATTGAGGGGGACCAGTTCTTC